A selection of T cell receptor beta chains follows, all from one sample in a study of shared clonotypes between healthy human individuals. Profiling relied on immunoSEQ multiplex PCR, and the TCRdb table lists in-frame clones only, not all of them. The repertoire holds approximately 1.9 million clones, with around 93% as singletons. The sequenced sample consisted of naive CD8+ T cells from PBMCs. The source is a man aged 18 to 30 in good health. Some clones in this sample may be carry-over from other donors' samples. Each CDR3 is given with its conserved first and last residue. D genes are given only for firm matches. The size entry is marked missing in some rows and otherwise reads once, few, many or a size class.

cdr3_aa	cdr3_nt	clone_size	cdr3_length	v_call	j_call	d_call
CASSLQGAGELFF	TGTGCCAGCAGCCTTCAGGGGGCCGGGGAGCTGTTTTTT	.	13	TRBV27	TRBJ2-2	TRBD1
CASSLRTSGRSPYNEQFF	TGTGCCAGCAGCCTTAGGACTAGCGGGAGATCGCCCTACAATGAGCAGTTCTTC	.	18	TRBV27	TRBJ2-1	TRBD2
CAGSLAGYHYTSGRAEQYF	TGTGCCGGCAGCTTAGCCGGATACCACTACACTAGCGGGAGGGCCGAGCAGTACTTC	.	19	TRBV7-9	TRBJ2-7	TRBD2
CASSIRDRGPQETQYF	TGTGCCAGCAGCATCCGGGACAGGGGCCCCCAAGAGACCCAGTACTTC	.	16	TRBV7-2	TRBJ2-5	TRBD1
CASSVLPPIDTIYF	TGTGCCAGCAGCGTACTCCCCCCGATAGACACCATATATTTT	.	14	TRBV9	TRBJ1-3	.
CASRLAGVHEQYF	TGTGCCAGCCGCCTAGCGGGAGTGCACGAGCAGTACTTC	.	13	TRBV27	TRBJ2-7	TRBD2
CASSLGGAVGETQYF	TGTGCCAGCAGTTTAGGGGGGGCAGTGGGAGAGACCCAGTACTTC	once	15	TRBV27	TRBJ2-5	.
CASSVQGAVEEQYF	TGTGCCAGCAGCGTACAGGGGGCTGTGGAAGAGCAGTACTTC	.	14	TRBV9	TRBJ2-7	TRBD1
CASSLGGPAYEQYF	TGTGCCAGCAGCTTAGGGGGACCCGCCTACGAGCAGTACTTC	.	14	TRBV7-9	TRBJ2-7	.
CASRLTGTSTDTQYF	TGTGCCAGCCGCCTCACCGGGACTAGCACAGATACGCAGTATTTT	.	15	TRBV19	TRBJ2-3	.
CASRPPGRQETQYF	TGTGCCAGCAGGCCGCCGGGGCGGCAAGAGACCCAGTACTTC	.	14	TRBV28	TRBJ2-5	.
CASSYLQGEQYF	TGTGCCAGCAGTTACCTTCAGGGCGAGCAGTACTTC	once	12	TRBV28	TRBJ2-7	.
CASSTPYDDRGGRNTIYF	TGTGCCAGCAGCACCCCCTACGACGACAGGGGAGGTAGGAACACCATATATTTT	.	18	TRBV21-1	TRBJ1-3	.
CASSESRQRHPQETQYF	TGCGCCAGCAGTGAGTCCCGGCAAAGACACCCACAAGAGACCCAGTACTTC	.	17	TRBV10-2	TRBJ2-5	.
CASSIYALASGRDYNEQFF	TGTGCCAGCAGTATATACGCCCTGGCTAGCGGGAGGGACTACAATGAGCAGTTCTTC	once	19	TRBV28	TRBJ2-1	TRBD2
CASSASGQITTDTQYF	TGTGCCAGCAGTGCTTCTGGGCAGATTACCACAGATACGCAGTATTTT	.	16	TRBV2	TRBJ2-3	.
CASSSHDRSHSNQPQHF	TGTGCCAGCAGCTCGCACGACAGAAGTCATAGCAATCAGCCCCAGCATTTT	few	17	TRBV7-9	TRBJ1-5	.
CASSGLAGAAGELFF	TGTGCCAGCAGCGGACTAGCGGGAGCAGCCGGGGAGCTGTTTTTT	.	15	TRBV9	TRBJ2-2	TRBD2
CASRGDGTGYTF	TGCGCCAGCAGAGGGGACGGTACGGGCTACACCTTC	few	12	TRBV5-1	TRBJ1-2	.
CASSAGGNTEAFF	TGTGCCAGCAGCGCTGGAGGGAACACTGAAGCTTTCTTT	.	13	TRBV9	TRBJ1-1	.
CASSEGTSGKGPYEQYF	TGTGCCAGCAGTGAAGGGACTAGCGGGAAGGGGCCCTACGAGCAGTACTTC	once	17	TRBV6-1	TRBJ2-7	TRBD2
CATSGSPSTTGKGQYF	TGTGCCACCAGCGGATCGCCCAGTACGACCGGGAAGGGGCAGTACTTC	.	16	TRBV15	TRBJ2-7	.
CASTGQPRTTEAFF	TGTGCCAGCACGGGACAGCCCAGGACCACTGAAGCTTTCTTT	.	14	TRBV5-6	TRBJ1-1	TRBD1
CASSLARQGAFEQYF	TGTGCCAGCAGCTTAGCCCGACAGGGGGCGTTCGAGCAGTACTTC	.	15	TRBV7-2	TRBJ2-7	TRBD1
CASSLEDTGELFF	TGTGCCAGCAGTTTAGAGGACACCGGGGAGCTGTTTTTT	.	13	TRBV28	TRBJ2-2	.
CASREGAGEQYF	TGTGCCTCCCGGGAGGGGGCGGGCGAGCAGTACTTC	.	12	TRBV27	TRBJ2-7	.
CASSGLAGGEQYF	TGTGCCAGCAGTGGACTAGCGGGCGGGGAGCAGTACTTC	.	13	TRBV27	TRBJ2-7	TRBD2
CASSLFYRAGHGYTF	TGTGCCAGCAGTTTATTTTATCGGGCAGGGCATGGCTACACCTTC	.	15	TRBV27	TRBJ1-2	.
CASSLSRAAHGYTF	TGTGCCAGCAGTTTATCGCGGGCGGCTCATGGCTACACCTTC	.	14	TRBV28	TRBJ1-2	.
CASSLRGLHGYTF	TGTGCCAGCAGCTTGAGAGGGCTTCACGGCTACACCTTC	.	13	TRBV5-6	TRBJ1-2	.
CASSQVPGGYGYTF	TGTGCCAGCAGCCAAGTTCCAGGGGGCTATGGCTACACCTTC	.	14	TRBV14	TRBJ1-2	TRBD1
CASSLSRSYEQYF	TGTGCCAGCAGCTTGAGCAGATCCTACGAGCAGTACTTC	.	13	TRBV5-4	TRBJ2-7	.
CAWSVMPQTDYEQYF	TGTGCCTGGAGTGTAATGCCGCAGACTGATTACGAGCAGTACTTC	.	15	TRBV30	TRBJ2-7	.
CAISERSGDRGSGANVLTF	TGTGCCATCAGTGAGCGTAGTGGGGACAGAGGCTCTGGGGCCAACGTCCTGACTTTC	.	19	TRBV10-3	TRBJ2-6	TRBD1
CASSPKPGHFSYEQYF	TGTGCCAGTAGCCCCAAACCGGGACACTTTTCCTACGAGCAGTACTTC	once	16	TRBV19	TRBJ2-7	.
CAISENRGVNTEAFF	TGTGCCATCAGCGAGAACAGGGGTGTGAACACTGAAGCTTTCTTT	.	15	TRBV10-3	TRBJ1-1	TRBD1
CASSSEFLAGEDTTQYF	TGTGCCAGCAGCTCCGAATTTCTAGCGGGAGAAGACACTACGCAGTATTTT	.	17	TRBV7-9	TRBJ2-3	TRBD2
CASSKARGGPNTEAFF	TGTGCCAGCAGCAAAGCGCGGGGAGGACCGAACACTGAAGCTTTCTTT	.	16	TRBV21-1	TRBJ1-1	.
CASSEGLGAGAYEQYF	TGTGCCAGCAGTGAAGGTTTGGGAGCGGGGGCCTACGAGCAGTACTTC	.	16	TRBV6-1	TRBJ2-7	TRBD2
CASSSAPSYEQYF	TGTGCCAGCAGCTCGGCTCCCTCCTACGAGCAGTACTTC	.	13	TRBV7-2	TRBJ2-7	.
CASRDRGFTEAFF	TGTGCCAGCAGGGACAGGGGCTTCACTGAAGCTTTCTTT	.	13	TRBV27	TRBJ1-1	TRBD1
CASSPRTVYNEQFF	TGTGCCAGCAGCCCCCGGACGGTTTACAATGAGCAGTTCTTC	.	14	TRBV4-2	TRBJ2-1	.
CASSPGTIQNYYNEQFF	TGTGCCAGCAGCCCCGGGACTATCCAGAACTACTACAATGAGCAGTTCTTC	.	17	TRBV7-9	TRBJ2-1	TRBD2
CASSPTRGNEQFF	TGTGCCAGCAGCCCCACGCGGGGCAATGAGCAGTTCTTC	once	13	TRBV7-2	TRBJ2-1	.
CASSQEGTGGYGYTF	TGCGCCAGCAGCCAAGAGGGGACAGGGGGGTATGGCTACACCTTC	.	15	TRBV4-1	TRBJ1-2	TRBD1
CASSFGQNNEQFF	TGTGCCAGCAGCTTCGGACAGAACAATGAGCAGTTCTTC	.	13	TRBV11-2	TRBJ2-1	.
CANSGQNTEAFF	TGTGCCAACTCCGGACAGAACACTGAAGCTTTCTTT	.	12	TRBV6-1	TRBJ1-1	.
CASTVAGGSYEQYF	TGTGCCAGCACTGTGGCAGGGGGCTCCTACGAGCAGTACTTC	.	14	TRBV28	TRBJ2-7	TRBD1
CATSTSGLRDTEAFF	TGTGCCACCAGCACCTCGGGACTTAGGGACACTGAAGCTTTCTTT	once	15	TRBV15	TRBJ1-1	.
CASSTTGIYEQYF	TGTGCCAGTAGTACTACGGGAATCTACGAGCAGTACTTC	.	13	TRBV19	TRBJ2-7	.
CASSLAGQSNQPQHF	TGTGCCAGCAGCCTCGCGGGGCAGAGCAATCAGCCCCAGCATTTT	few	15	TRBV7-7	TRBJ1-5	.
CASSPPYAGLGTGELFF	TGTGCCAGCAGCCCACCGTACGCGGGGTTGGGCACCGGGGAGCTGTTTTTT	.	17	TRBV7-9	TRBJ2-2	.
CASRGVDHEQFF	TGTGCCAGCAGGGGGGTGGACCATGAGCAGTTCTTC	.	12	TRBV2	TRBJ2-1	.
CASSFPRGPGSNEQFF	TGTGCCAGCAGCTTCCCTAGGGGACCGGGTAGCAATGAGCAGTTCTTC	.	16	TRBV7-9	TRBJ2-1	.